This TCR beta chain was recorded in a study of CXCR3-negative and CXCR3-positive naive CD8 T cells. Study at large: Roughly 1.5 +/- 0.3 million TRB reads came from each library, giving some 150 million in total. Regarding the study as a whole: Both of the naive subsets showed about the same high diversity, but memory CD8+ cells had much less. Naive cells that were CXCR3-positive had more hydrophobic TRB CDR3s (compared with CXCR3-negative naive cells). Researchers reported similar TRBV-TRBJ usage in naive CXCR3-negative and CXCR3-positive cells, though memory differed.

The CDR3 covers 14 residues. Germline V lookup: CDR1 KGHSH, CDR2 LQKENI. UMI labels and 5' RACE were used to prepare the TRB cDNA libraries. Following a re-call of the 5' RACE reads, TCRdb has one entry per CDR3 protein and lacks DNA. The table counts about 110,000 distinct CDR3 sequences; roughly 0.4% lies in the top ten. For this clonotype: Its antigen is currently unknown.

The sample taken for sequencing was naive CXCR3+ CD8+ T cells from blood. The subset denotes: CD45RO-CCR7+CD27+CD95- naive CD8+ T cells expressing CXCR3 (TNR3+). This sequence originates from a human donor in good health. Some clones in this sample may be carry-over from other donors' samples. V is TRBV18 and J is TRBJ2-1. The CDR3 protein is CASSPSTEYNEQFF.